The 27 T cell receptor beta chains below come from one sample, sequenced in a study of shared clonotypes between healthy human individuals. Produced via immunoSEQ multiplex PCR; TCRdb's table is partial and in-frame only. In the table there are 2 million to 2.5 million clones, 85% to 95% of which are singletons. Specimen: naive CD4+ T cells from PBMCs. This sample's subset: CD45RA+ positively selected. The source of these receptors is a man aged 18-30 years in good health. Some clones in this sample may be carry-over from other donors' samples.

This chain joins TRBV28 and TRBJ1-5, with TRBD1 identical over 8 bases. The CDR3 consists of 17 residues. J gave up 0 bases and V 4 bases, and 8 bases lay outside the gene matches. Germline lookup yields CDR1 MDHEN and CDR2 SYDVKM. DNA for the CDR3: TGTGCCAGCAGTTCTCCCCAGGACAGGGATAGCAATCAGCCCCAGCATTTT. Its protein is CASSSPQDRDSNQPQHF.

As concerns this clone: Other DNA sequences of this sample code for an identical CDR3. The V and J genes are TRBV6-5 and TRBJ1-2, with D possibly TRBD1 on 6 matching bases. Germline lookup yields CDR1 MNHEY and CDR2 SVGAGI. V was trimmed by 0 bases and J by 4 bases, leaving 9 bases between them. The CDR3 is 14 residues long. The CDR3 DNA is TGTGCCAGCAGTTACTCCAGGGGCGCCTATGGCTACACCTTC. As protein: CASSYSRGAYGYTF.

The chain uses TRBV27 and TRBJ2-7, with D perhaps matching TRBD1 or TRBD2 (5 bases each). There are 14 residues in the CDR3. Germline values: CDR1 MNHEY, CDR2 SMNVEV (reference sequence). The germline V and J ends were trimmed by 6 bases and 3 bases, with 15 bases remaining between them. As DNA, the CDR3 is TGTGCCAGCAGCCGCCGGGACGTTGACTACGAGCAGTACTTC. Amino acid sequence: CASSRRDVDYEQYF.

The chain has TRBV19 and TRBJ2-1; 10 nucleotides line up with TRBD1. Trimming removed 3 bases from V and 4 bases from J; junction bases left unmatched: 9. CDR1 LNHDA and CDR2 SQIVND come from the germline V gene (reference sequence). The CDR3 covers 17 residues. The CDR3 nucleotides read TGTGCCAGTAGTATGGTAACCGGGACAGGGGAGTACAATGAGCAGTTCTTC. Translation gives CASSMVTGTGEYNEQFF.

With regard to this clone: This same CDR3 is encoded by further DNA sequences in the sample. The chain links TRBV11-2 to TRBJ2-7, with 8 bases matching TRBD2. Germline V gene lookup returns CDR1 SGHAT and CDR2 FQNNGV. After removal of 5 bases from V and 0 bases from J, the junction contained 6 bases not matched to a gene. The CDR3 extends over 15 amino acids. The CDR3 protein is CASSLVAGSSYEQYF. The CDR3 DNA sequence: TGTGCCAGCAGCCTGGTAGCGGGGAGCTCCTACGAGCAGTACTTC.

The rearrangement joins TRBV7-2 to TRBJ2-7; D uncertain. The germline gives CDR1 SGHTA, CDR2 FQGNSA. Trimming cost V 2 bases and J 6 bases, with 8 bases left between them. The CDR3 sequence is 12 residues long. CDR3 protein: CASSLTYGEQYF. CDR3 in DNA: TGTGCCAGCAGCTTAACATACGGCGAGCAGTACTTC.

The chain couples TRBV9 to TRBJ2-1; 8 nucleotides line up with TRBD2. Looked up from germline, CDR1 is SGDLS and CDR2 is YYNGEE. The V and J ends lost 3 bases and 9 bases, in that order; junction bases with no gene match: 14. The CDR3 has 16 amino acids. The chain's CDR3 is CASSAWGSGRELEQFF. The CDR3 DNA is TGTGCCAGCAGCGCGTGGGGCAGCGGGAGAGAGCTTGAGCAGTTCTTC.

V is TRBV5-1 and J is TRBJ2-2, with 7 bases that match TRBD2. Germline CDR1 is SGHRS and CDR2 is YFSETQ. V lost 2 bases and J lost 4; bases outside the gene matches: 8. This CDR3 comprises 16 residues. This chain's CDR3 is CASSFQAGVSTGELFF. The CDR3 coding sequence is TGCGCCAGCAGCTTTCAGGCGGGAGTAAGCACCGGGGAGCTGTTTTTT.

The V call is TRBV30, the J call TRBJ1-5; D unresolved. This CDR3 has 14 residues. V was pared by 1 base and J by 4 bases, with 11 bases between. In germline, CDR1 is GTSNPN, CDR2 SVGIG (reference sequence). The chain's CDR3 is CAWSALSGNQPQHF. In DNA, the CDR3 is TGTGCCTGGAGTGCTCTATCGGGAAATCAGCCCCAGCATTTT.

CDR3 bases: TGCAGCGTTCAGGGAAGGTGGTACGAGCAGTACTTC. Translating it yields CSVQGRWYEQYF. The chain couples TRBV29-1 to TRBJ2-7, with TRBD1 as a possible D gene (5 bases). The CDR3 contains 12 residues. The germline gives CDR1 SQVTM, CDR2 ANQGSEA. The ends were cut back, 5 bases at V and 4 bases at J, with 12 bases in the middle.

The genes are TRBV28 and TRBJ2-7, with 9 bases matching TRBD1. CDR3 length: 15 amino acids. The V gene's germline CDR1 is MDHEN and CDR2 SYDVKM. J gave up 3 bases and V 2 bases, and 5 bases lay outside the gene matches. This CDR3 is CASSLVGTGLYEQYF. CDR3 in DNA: TGTGCCAGCAGTTTAGTGGGGACAGGGCTCTACGAGCAGTACTTC.

The CDR3 protein is CASSSATSSYNEQFF. The DNA for the CDR3 is TGTGCCAGCAGCTCCGCGACTAGCTCCTACAATGAGCAGTTCTTC. The chain is built from TRBV5-8 and TRBJ2-1; D perhaps matches TRBD2 (6 bases). Germline CDR1 and CDR2: SGHTS and YDEGEE. V lost 3 bases and J lost 0, with 10 bases in between. The CDR3 runs 15 residues.

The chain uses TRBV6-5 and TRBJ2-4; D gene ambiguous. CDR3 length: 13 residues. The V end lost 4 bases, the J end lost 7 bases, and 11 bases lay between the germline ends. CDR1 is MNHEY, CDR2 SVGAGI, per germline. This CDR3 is CASSSPRSNIQYF. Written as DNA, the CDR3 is TGTGCCAGCAGTTCCCCCCGGTCCAACATTCAGTACTTC.

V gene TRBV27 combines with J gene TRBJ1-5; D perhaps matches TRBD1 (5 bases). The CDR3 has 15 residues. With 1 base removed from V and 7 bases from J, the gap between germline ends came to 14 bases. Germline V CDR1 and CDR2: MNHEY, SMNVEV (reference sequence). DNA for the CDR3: TGTGCCAGCAGTTTATTGCCCGGGGGACGACAGCCCCAGCATTTT. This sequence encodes CASSLLPGGRQPQHF.

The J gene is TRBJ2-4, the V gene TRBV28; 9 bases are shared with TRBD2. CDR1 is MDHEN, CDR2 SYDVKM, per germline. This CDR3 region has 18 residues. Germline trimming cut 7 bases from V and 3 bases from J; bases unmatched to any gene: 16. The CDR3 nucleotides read TGTGCCAGCAACTCGGGTCGGCGGGAGGGCCTAGGCAAAAACATTCAGTACTTC. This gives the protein CASNSGRREGLGKNIQYF.

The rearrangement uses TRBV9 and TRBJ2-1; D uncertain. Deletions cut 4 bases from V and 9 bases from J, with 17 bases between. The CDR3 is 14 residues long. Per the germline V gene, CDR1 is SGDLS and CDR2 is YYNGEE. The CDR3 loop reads CASSQRPGPFEQFF. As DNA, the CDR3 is TGTGCCAGCAGCCAAAGGCCCGGTCCTTTTGAGCAGTTCTTC.

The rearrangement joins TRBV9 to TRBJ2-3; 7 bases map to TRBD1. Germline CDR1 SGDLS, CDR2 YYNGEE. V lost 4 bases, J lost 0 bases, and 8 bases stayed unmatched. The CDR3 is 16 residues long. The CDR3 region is CASSLIGTASTDTQYF. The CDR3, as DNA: TGTGCCAGCAGCCTAATCGGGACAGCGAGCACAGATACGCAGTATTTT.

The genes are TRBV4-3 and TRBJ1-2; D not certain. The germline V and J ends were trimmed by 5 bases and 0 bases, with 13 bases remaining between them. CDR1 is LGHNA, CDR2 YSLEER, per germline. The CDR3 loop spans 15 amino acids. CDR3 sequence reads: CASSATAGANYGYTF. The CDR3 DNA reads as TGCGCCAGCAGCGCAACAGCCGGGGCTAACTATGGCTACACCTTC.

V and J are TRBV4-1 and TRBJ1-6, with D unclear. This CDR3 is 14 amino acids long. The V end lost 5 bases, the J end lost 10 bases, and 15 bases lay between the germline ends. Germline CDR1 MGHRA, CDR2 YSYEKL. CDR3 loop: CASSSRHQNSPLHF. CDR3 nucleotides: TGCGCCAGCAGCTCACGCCATCAGAACTCACCCCTCCACTTT.

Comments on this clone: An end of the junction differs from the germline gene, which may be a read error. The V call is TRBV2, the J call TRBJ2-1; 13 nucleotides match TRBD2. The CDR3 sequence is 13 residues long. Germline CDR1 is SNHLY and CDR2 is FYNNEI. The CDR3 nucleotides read TGTGCCAGCAGTGAATTACTAGCGGGAGGGCCGATCTTC. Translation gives CASSELLAGGPIF.

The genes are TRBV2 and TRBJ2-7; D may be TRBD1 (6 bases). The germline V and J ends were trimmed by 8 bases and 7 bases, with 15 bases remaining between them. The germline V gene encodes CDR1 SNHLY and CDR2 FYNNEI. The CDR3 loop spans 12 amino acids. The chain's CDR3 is CASGGVRREQYF. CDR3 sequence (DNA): TGTGCCAGCGGGGGCGTCCGGAGGGAGCAGTACTTC.

The CDR3 sequence is CASSVNQGRWGRGSYGYTF. The CDR3 bases are TGTGCCAGCTCAGTCAACCAAGGGAGATGGGGCCGCGGGAGCTATGGCTACACCTTC. This chain links TRBV18 with TRBJ1-2; D might be TRBD1 (5 bases). The germline V and J ends were trimmed by 5 bases and 4 bases, with 29 bases remaining between them. Germline V CDR1 and CDR2: KGHSH, LQKENI. The CDR3 has 19 amino acids.

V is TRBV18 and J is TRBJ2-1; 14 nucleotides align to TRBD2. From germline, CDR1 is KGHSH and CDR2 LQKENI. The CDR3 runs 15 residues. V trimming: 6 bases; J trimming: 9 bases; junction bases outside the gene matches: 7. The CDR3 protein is CASSWGTSGSGEQFF. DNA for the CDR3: TGTGCCAGCTCTTGGGGGACTAGCGGGAGTGGTGAGCAGTTCTTC.

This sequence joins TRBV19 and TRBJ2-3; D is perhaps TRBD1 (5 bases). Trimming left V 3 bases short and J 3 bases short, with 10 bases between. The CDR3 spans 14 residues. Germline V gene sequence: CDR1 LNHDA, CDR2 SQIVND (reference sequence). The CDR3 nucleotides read TGTGCCAGTAGTATGCAGGGTGTTACAGATACGCAGTATTTT. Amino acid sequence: CASSMQGVTDTQYF.

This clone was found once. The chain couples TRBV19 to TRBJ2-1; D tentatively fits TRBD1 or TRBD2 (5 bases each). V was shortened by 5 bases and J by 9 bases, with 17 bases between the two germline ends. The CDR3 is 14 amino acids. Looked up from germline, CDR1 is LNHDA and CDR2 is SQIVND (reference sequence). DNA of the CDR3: TGTGCCAGTAGTCGCCGGGGCTCTGAGAGTGAGCAGTTCTTC. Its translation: CASSRRGSESEQFF.

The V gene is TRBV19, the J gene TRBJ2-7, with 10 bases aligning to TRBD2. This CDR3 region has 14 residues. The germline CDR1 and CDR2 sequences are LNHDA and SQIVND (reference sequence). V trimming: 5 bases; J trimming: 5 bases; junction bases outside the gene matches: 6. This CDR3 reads CASSSSGSPHEQYF. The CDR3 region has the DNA TGTGCCAGTAGTTCTAGCGGGAGTCCCCACGAGCAGTACTTC.

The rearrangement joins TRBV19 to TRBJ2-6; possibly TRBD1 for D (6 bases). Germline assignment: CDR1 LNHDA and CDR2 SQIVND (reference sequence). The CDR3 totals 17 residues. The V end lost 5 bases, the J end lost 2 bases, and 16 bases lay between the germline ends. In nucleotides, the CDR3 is TGTGCCAGTAGTCTTCAGCAGGGGCCCGCTGGGGCCAACGTCCTGACTTTC. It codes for CASSLQQGPAGANVLTF.